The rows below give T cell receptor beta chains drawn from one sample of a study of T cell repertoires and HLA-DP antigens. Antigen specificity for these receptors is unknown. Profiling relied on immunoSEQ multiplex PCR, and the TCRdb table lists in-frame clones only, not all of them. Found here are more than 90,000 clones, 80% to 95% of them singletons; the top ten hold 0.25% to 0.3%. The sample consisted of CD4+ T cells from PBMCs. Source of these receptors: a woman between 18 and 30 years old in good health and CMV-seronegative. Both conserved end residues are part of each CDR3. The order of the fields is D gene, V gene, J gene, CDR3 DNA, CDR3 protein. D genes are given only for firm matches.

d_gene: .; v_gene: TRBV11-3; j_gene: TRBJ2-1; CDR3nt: TGTGCCAGCAGCCCGACCGCTATAAATGAGCAGTTCTTC; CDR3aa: CASSPTAINEQFF
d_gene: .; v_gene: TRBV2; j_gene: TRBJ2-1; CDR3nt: TGTGCCAGCAGTGTTCTCAATGAGCAGTTCTTC; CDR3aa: CASSVLNEQFF
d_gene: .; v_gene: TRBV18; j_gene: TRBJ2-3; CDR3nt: TGTGCCAGCTCACCACAGGTCTCAGGGCTCAGCACAGATACGCAGTATTTT; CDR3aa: CASSPQVSGLSTDTQYF
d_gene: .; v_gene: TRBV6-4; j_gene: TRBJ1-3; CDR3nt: TGTGCCAGCAGGGAGACAGGAAACTCTGGAAACACCATATATTTT; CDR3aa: CASRETGNSGNTIYF
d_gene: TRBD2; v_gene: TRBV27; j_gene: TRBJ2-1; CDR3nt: TGTGCCAGCAGTTTATATCGGCTAGCGGGAGCGGATGAGCAGTTCTTC; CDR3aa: CASSLYRLAGADEQFF
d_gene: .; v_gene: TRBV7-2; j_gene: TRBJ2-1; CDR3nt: TGTGCCAGCAGCTTACCCCGACTAGTTCGCGAGCAGTTCTTC; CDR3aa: CASSLPRLVREQFF
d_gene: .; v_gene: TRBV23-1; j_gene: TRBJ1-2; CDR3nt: TGCGCCAGCAGTCGGGACTATGGCTACACCTTC; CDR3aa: CASSRDYGYTF
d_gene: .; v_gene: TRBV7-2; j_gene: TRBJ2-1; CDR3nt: TGTGCCAGCAGCTCACGCTCTTTCCAGAGTTACTCCTCGATCTTC; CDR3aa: CASSSRSFQSYSSIF
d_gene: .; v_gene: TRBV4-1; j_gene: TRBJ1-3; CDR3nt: TGCGCCAGCAGCCAAGATGGACTGTTCTCTGGAAACACCATATATTTT; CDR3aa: CASSQDGLFSGNTIYF
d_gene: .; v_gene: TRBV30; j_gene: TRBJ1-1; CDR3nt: TGTGCCTGGGGGGGACTGAACACTGAAGCTTTCTTT; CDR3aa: CAWGGLNTEAFF
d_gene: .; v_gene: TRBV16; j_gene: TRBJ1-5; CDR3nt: TGTGCCAGCAGCCAATTCTCCGGTGGGAGCAATCAGCCCCAGCATTTT; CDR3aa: CASSQFSGGSNQPQHF
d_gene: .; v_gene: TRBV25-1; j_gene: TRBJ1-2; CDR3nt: TGTGCCAGCAGTGCCGCTGGCTCCTATGGCTACACCTTC; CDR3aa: CASSAAGSYGYTF
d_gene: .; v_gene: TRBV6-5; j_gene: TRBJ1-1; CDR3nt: TGTGCCAGCAGTTACCATACGAACTCAAAGAACACTGAAGCTTTCTTT; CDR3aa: CASSYHTNSKNTEAFF
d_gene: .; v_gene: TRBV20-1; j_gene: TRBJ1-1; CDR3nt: TGCAGTGCTAGGATCTTCGCTGAAGCTTTCTTT; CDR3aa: CSARIFAEAFF
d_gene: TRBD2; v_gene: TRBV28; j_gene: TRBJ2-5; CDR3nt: TGTGCCAGCAGTTTTCGGGGGGTACAAGAGACCCAGTACTTC; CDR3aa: CASSFRGVQETQYF
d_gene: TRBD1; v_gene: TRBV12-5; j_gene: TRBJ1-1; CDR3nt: TGTGCTAGTGGTACCACAGGGGTTCTCACTGAAGCTTTCTTT; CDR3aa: CASGTTGVLTEAFF
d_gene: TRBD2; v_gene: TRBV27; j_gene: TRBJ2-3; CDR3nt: TGTGCCAGCAGTTCCAAGCGGGGGGGCCGTGATACGCAGTATTTT; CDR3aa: CASSSKRGGRDTQYF
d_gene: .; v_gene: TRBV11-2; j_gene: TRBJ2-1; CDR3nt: TGTGCCAGCAGCTTAGAAAGTTCGGCAAATGAGCAGTTCTTC; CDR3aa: CASSLESSANEQFF
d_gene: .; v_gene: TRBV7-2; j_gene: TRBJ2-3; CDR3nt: TGTGCCAGCAGCACCCGCCCGGATACGCAGTATTTT; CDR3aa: CASSTRPDTQYF
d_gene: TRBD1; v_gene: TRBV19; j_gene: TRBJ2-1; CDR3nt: TGTGCCAGTAGTATCGGTCAGGGGGCGCGGAATGAGCAGTTCTTC; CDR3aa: CASSIGQGARNEQFF
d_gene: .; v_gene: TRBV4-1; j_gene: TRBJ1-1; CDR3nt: TGCGCCAGCAGCCCCATCGACCGGGTACTGAACACTGAAGCTTTCTTT; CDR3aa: CASSPIDRVLNTEAFF
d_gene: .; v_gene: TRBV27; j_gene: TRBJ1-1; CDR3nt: TGTGCCAGCAGGGGGGACGGGGGTCTGGCCACTGAAGCTTTCTTT; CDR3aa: CASRGDGGLATEAFF
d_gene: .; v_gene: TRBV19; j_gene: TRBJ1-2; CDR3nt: TGTGCCAGTAGTATAGTTGTCGGAATGAACTATGGCTACACCTTC; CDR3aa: CASSIVVGMNYGYTF
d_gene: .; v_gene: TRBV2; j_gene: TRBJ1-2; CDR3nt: TGTGCCAGCAGTGACTTGGGGGGGGTAAACTATGGCTACACCTTC; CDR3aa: CASSDLGGVNYGYTF
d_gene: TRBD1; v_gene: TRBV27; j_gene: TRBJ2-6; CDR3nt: TGTGCCAGCACCGGGACAGTACCTTACTCTGGGGCCAACGTCCTGACTTTC; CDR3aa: CASTGTVPYSGANVLTF